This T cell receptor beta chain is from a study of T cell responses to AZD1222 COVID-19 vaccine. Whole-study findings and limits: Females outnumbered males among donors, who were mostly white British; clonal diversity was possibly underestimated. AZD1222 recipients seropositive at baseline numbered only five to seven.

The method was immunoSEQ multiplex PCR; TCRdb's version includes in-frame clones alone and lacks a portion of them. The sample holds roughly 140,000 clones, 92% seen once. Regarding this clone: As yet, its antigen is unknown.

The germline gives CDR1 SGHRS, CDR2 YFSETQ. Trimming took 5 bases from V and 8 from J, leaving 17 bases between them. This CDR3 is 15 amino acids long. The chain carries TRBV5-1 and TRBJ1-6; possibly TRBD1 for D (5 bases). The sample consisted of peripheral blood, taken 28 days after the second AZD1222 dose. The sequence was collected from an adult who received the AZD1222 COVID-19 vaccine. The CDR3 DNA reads TGCGCCAGCAGAGCCCAGGGTTCCCGGGATTCACCCCTCCACTTT. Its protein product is CASRAQGSRDSPLHF.